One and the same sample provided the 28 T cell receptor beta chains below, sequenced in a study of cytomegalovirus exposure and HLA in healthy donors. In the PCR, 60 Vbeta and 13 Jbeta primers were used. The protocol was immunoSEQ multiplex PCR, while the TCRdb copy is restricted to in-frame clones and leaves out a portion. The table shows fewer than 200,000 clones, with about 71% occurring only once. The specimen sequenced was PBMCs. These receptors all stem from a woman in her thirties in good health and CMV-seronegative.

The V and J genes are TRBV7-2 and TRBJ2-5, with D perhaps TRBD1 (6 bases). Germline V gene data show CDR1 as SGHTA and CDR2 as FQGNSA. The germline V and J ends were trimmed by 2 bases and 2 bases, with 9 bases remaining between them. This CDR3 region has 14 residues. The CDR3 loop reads CASSLSGQQETQYF. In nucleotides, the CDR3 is TGTGCCAGCAGCTTATCCGGACAGCAAGAGACCCAGTACTTC.

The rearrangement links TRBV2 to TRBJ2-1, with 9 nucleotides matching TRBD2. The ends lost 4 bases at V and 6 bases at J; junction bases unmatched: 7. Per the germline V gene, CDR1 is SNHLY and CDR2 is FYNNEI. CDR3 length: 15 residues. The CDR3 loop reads CASSVVAGAGNEQFF. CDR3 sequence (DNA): TGTGCCAGCAGTGTAGTAGCGGGAGCTGGCAATGAGCAGTTCTTC.

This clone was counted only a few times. CDR3 bases: TGTGCCAGCAGTTACTCGGAGGTAGATCAGCCCCAGCATTTT. Translating gives CASSYSEVDQPQHF. V is TRBV6-5 and J is TRBJ1-5; D uncertain. Trimming stripped 0 bases from V and 5 bases from J, with 8 bases between. Germline CDR1 and CDR2: MNHEY and SVGAGI. This CDR3 has 14 amino acids.

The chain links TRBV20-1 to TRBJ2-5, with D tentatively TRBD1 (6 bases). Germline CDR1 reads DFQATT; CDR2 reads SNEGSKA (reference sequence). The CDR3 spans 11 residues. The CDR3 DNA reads TGCAGCAGGGGATTCCAAGAGACCCAGTACTTC. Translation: CSRGFQETQYF.

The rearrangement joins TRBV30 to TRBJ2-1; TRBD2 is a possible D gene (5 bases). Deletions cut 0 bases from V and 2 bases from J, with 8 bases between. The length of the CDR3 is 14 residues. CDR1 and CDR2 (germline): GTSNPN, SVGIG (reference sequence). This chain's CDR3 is CAWSVQRTYNEQFF. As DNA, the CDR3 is TGTGCCTGGAGTGTCCAGCGGACCTACAATGAGCAGTTCTTC.

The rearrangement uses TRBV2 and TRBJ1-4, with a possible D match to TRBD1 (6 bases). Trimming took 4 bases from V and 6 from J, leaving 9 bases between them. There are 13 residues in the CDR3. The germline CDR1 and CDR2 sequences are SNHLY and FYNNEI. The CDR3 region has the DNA TGTGCCAGCAGTGGACAGGTGGATGAAAAACTGTTTTTT. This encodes CASSGQVDEKLFF.

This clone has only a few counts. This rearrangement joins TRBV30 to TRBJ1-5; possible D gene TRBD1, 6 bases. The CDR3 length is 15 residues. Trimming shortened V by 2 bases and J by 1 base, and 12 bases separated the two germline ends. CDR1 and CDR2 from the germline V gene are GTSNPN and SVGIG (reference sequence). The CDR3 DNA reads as TGTGCCTGGAGTACGGGGGGGCGAAGCAATCAGCCCCAGCATTTT. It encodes CAWSTGGRSNQPQHF.

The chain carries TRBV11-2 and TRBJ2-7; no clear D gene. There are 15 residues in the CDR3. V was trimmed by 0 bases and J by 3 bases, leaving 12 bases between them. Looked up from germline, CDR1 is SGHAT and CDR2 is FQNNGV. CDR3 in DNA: TGTGCCAGCAGCTTAGATTTGCTAGTAGTCTACGAGCAGTACTTC. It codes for CASSLDLLVVYEQYF. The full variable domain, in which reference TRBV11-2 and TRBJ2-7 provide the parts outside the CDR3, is EAGVAQSPRYKIIEKRQSVAFWCNPISGHATLYWYQQILGQGPKLLIQFQNNGVVDDSQLPKDRFSAERLKGVDSTLKIQPAKLEDSAVYLCASSLDLLVVYEQYFGPGTRLTVT.

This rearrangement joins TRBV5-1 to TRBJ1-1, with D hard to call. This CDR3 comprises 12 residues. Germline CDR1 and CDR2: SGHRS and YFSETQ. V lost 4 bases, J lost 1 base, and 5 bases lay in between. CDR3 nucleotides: TGCGCCAGCAGCGAGGGGAACACTGAAGCTTTCTTT. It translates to CASSEGNTEAFF. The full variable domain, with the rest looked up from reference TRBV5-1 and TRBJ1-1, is KAGVTQTPRYLIKTRGQQVTLSCSPISGHRSVSWYQQTPGQGLQFLFEYFSETQRNKGNFPGRFSGRQFSNSRSEMNVSTLELGDSALYLCASSEGNTEAFFGQGTRLTVV.

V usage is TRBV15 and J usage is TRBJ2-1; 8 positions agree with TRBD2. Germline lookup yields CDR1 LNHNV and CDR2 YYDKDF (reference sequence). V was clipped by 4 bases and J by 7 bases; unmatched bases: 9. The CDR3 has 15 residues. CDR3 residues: CATSISGGRGNEQFF. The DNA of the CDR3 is TGTGCCACCAGCATAAGCGGGGGAAGGGGGAATGAGCAGTTCTTC.

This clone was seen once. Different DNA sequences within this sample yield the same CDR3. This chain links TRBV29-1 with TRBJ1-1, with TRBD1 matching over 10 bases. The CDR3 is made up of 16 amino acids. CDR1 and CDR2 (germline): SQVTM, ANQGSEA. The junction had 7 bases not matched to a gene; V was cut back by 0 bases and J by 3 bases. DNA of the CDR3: TGCAGCGTTGAAGATCTGGGACAGGGGAGCTACACTGAAGCTTTCTTT. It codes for CSVEDLGQGSYTEAFF.

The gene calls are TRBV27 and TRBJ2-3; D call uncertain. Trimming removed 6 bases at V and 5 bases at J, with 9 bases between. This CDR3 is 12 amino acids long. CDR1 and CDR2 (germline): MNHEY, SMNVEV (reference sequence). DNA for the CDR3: TGTGCCAGCAGCCGCCATAGAGATACGCAGTATTTT. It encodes CASSRHRDTQYF.

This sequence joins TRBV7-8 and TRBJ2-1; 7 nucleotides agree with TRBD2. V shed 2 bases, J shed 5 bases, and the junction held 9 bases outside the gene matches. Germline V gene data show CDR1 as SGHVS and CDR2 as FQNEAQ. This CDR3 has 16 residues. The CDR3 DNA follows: TGTGCCAGCAGCTTACGAGCGGGGTCTAACAACAATGAGCAGTTCTTC. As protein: CASSLRAGSNNNEQFF.

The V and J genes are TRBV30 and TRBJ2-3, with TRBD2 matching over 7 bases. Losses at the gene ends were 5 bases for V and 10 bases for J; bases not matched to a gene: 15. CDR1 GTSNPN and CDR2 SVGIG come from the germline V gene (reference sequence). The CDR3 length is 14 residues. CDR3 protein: CAWELSGATLSQYF. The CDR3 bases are TGTGCCTGGGAACTGAGCGGGGCTACCCTATCGCAGTATTTT.

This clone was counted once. DNA for the CDR3: TGTGCCAGTAGTATTACTTTACAAGAGACCCAGTACTTC. This gives the protein CASSITLQETQYF. The chain recombines TRBV19 with TRBJ2-5; D gene uncertain. Germline V gene sequence: CDR1 LNHDA, CDR2 SQIVND (reference sequence). This CDR3 contains 13 residues. V lost 3 bases, J lost 2 bases, and 7 bases lay in between.

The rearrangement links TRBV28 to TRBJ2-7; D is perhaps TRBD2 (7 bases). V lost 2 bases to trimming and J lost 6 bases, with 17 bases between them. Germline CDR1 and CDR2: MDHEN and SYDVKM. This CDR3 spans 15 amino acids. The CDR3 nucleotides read TGTGCCAGCAGTTTAGGGGGGGCAGGCTCGAGCGAGCAGTACTTC. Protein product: CASSLGGAGSSEQYF. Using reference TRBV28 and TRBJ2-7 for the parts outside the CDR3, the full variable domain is DVKVTQSSRYLVKRTGEKVFLECVQDMDHENMFWYRQDPGLGLRLIYFSYDVKMKEKGDIPEGYSVSREKKERFSLILESASTNQTSMYLCASSLGGAGSSEQYFGPGTRLTVT.

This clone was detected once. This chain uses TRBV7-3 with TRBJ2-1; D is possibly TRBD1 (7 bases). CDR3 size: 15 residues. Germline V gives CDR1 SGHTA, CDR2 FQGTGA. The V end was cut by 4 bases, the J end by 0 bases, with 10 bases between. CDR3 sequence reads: CASSSRGDSYNEQFF. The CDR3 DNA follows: TGTGCCAGCAGCTCCAGGGGGGACTCCTACAATGAGCAGTTCTTC.

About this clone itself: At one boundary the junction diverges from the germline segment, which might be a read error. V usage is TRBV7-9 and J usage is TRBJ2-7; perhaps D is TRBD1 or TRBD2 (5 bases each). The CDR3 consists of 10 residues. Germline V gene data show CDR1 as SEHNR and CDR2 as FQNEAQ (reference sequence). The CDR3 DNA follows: TGTTCCAGCGGACATTACGAGCAGTACTTC. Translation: CSSGHYEQYF. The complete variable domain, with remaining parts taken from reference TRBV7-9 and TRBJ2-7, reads DTGVSQNPRHKITKRGQNVTFRCDPISEHNRLYWYRQTLGQGPEFLTYFQNEAQLEKSRLLSDRFSAERPKGSFSTLEIQRTEQGDSAMYLCSSGHYEQYFGPGTRLTVT.

Here the CDR3 reads CASTSSGGELFF. The CDR3 DNA reads TGTGCCAGCACTAGCAGTGGCGGGGAGCTGTTTTTT. This chain connects TRBV28 to TRBJ2-2; a possible D gene is TRBD2 (5 bases). CDR1 is MDHEN, CDR2 SYDVKM, per germline. The CDR3 loop spans 12 amino acids. V lost 7 bases and J 7 bases, leaving 10 bases between the germline ends.

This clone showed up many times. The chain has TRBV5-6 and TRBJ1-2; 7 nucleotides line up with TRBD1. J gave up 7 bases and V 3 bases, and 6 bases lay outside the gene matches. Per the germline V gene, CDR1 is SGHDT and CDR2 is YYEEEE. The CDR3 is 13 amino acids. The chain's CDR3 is CASSYRGQGGYTF. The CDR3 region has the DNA TGTGCCAGCAGCTATAGGGGGCAGGGTGGCTACACCTTC.

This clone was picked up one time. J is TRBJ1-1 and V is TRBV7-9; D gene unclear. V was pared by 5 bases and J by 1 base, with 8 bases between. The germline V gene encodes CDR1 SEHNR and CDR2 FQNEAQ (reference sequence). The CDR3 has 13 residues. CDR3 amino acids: CASSSGGNTEAFF. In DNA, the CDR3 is TGTGCCAGCAGCAGCGGAGGGAACACTGAAGCTTTCTTT.

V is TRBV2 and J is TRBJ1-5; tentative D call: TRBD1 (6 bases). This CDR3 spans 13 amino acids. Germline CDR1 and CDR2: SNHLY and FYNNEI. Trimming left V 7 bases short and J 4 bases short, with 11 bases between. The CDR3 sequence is CASNSDRNQPQHF. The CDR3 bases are TGTGCCAGCAACTCAGACAGGAATCAGCCCCAGCATTTT. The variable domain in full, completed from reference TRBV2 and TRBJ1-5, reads EPEVTQTPSHQVTQMGQEVILRCVPISNHLYFYWYRQILGQKVEFLVSFYNNEISEKSEIFDDQFSVERPDGSNFTLKIRSTKLEDSAMYFCASNSDRNQPQHFGDGTRLSIL.

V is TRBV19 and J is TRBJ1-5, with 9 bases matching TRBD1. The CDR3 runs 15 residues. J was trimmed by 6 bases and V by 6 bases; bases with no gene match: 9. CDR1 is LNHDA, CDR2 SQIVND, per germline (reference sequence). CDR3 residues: CASRTGTGRIQPQHF. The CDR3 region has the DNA TGTGCCAGTAGGACCGGGACAGGGCGTATTCAGCCCCAGCATTTT.

For the CDR3, the DNA is TGTGCTAGTGGTCCCCAATACAGGTCGGGAGGGAACACCATATATTTT. This codes for CASGPQYRSGGNTIYF. The rearrangement links TRBV12-5 to TRBJ1-3; a weak D match, TRBD1 (5 bases). CDR3 size: 16 residues. Germline V gene lookup returns CDR1 LGHNT and CDR2 FRNRAP. The ends were cut back, 5 bases at V and 7 bases at J, with 21 bases in the middle.

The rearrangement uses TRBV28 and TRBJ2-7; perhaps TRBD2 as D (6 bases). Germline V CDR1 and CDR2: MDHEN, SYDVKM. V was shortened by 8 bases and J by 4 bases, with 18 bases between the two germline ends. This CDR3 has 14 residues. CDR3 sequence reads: CASEGGAGPYEQYF. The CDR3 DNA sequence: TGTGCCAGCGAGGGCGGGGCGGGACCTTACGAGCAGTACTTC.

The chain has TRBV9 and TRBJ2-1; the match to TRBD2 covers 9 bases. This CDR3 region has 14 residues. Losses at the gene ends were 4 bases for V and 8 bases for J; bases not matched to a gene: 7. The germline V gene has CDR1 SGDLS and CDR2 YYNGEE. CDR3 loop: CASSTGTSFHEQFF. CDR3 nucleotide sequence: TGTGCCAGCAGCACCGGGACTAGCTTTCATGAGCAGTTCTTC.

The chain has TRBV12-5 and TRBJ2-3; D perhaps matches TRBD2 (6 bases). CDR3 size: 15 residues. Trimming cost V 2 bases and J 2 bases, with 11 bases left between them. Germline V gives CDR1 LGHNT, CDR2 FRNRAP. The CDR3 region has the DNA TGTGCTAGTGGTTTGTACGGGGGATTCACAGATACGCAGTATTTT. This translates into CASGLYGGFTDTQYF.

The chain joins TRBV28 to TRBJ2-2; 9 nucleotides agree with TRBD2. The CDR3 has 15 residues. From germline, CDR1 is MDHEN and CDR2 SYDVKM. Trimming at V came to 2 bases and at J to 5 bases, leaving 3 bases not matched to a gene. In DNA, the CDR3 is TGTGCCAGCAGTTTAGCGGGAGGGCCAACCGGGGAGCTGTTTTTT. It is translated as CASSLAGGPTGELFF.